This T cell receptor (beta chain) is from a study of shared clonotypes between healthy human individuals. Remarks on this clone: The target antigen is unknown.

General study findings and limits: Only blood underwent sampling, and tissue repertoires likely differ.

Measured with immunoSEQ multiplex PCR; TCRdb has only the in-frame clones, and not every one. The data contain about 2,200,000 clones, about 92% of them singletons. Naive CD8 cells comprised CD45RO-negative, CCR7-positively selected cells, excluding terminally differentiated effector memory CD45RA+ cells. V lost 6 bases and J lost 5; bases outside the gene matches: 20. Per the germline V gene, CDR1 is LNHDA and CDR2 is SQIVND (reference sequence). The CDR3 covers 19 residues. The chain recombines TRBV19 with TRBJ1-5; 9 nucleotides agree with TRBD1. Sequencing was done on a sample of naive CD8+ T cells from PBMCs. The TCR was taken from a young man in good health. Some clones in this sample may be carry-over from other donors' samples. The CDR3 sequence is CASSTPRGATGGRDQPQHF. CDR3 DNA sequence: TGTGCCAGTAGCACGCCAAGGGGGGCAACAGGGGGCCGTGATCAGCCCCAGCATTTT.